This passage covers 17 T cell receptor beta chains from one sample sequenced in a study of breast tumors, draining lymph nodes, adjacent tissues. The lymph nodes were axillary draining lymph nodes from breast cancer patients. TCRdb reprocessed the multiplex PCR reads via MiXCR and lists one record per CDR3 protein. The sample gives fewer than 300,000 distinct CDR3 sequences, less than 40% of which show up once; approximately 1.4% is in the top ten. Sequenced sample: axillary lymph node tissue. These receptors were collected from a female donor with breast cancer. Some clones in this sample may be carry-over from other donors' samples.

As for this clonotype: A much more abundant neighbour one base away suggests this may be a read error. The chain couples TRBV11-3 to TRBJ2-7, with D perhaps given as TRBD1 or TRBD2 (5 bases each). The germline V gene has CDR1 SGHNT and CDR2 YENEEA. This CDR3 region has 11 residues. The CDR3 loop is CASRYRGEPYF. For the CDR3, the DNA is TGTGCCAGCAGGTATAGGGGAGAGCCGTACTTC.

This clonotype was recorded a few times. The chain employs TRBV28 and TRBJ2-3; D is undetermined. This CDR3 is 16 amino acids long. V lost 5 bases and J 0 bases, leaving 15 bases between the germline ends. From germline, CDR1 is MDHEN and CDR2 SYDVKM. The CDR3 sequence is CASSTPGFASTDTQYF. The DNA of the CDR3 is TGTGCCAGCAGTACCCCTGGGTTTGCTAGCACAGATACGCAGTATTTT.

CDR3 protein: CASSLEPGAYNSPLHF. CDR3 nucleotides: TGTGCCAGCAGCTTGGAGCCGGGAGCCTATAATTCACCCCTCCACTTT. This chain links TRBV5-5 with TRBJ1-6; no reliable D call. V lost 0 bases to trimming and J lost 2 bases, with 9 bases between them. The CDR3 totals 16 residues. The germline CDR1 and CDR2 sequences are SGHKS and YYEKEE (reference sequence).

The sample holds a few counts of this clonotype. A much bigger clone sits one base away, suggesting this may be a read error. V and J are TRBV5-6 and TRBJ2-7; 7 positions match TRBD2. CDR1 is SGHDT and CDR2 is YYEEEE in the germline V gene. The CDR3 runs 14 residues. V trimming: 1 base; J trimming: 7 bases; junction bases outside the gene matches: 8. The CDR3 protein is CASSLPDTGGEQYF. In DNA form, the CDR3 reads TGTGCCAGCAGCTTGCCGGATACGGGGGGAGAGCAGTACTTC.

This clonotype appeared many times. The chain combines TRBV15 with TRBJ2-3; D is undetermined. Trimming removed 0 bases at V and 0 bases at J, with 10 bases between. From germline, CDR1 is LNHNV and CDR2 YYDKDF (reference sequence). The CDR3 is 16 amino acids. The CDR3 coding sequence is TGTGCCACCAGCAGAGATCTCCTATTTAGCACAGATACGCAGTATTTT. Translated, it gives CATSRDLLFSTDTQYF.

Notes on this clonotype: One junction end disagrees with the germline gene, perhaps due to a read error. The chain links TRBV6-5 to TRBJ2-1; 8 bases line up with TRBD2. Germline V CDR1 and CDR2: MNHEY, SVGAGI. This CDR3 contains 17 residues. CDR3 in amino acids: CVSSHGSGIGSYNEQFF. In DNA form, the CDR3 reads TGTGTCAGCAGTCACGGTAGCGGGATAGGGTCCTACAATGAGCAGTTCTTC.

This clonotype was picked up many times. The chain has TRBV4-2 and TRBJ1-6, with a tentative D call TRBD1 (6 bases). V was pared by 3 bases and J by 5 bases, with 17 bases between. This CDR3 has 17 amino acids. CDR1 is LGHNA, CDR2 YNFKEQ, per germline. The CDR3 protein is CASSHPKGGSNNSPLHF. In DNA, the CDR3 is TGTGCCAGCAGCCACCCCAAGGGGGGGAGCAATAATTCACCCCTCCACTTT.

As to this clonotype: A much larger clone differs by one base, so this may be a read error. The genes are TRBV29-1 and TRBJ2-4; D is ambiguous. V was shortened by 0 bases and J by 2 bases, with 5 bases between the two germline ends. The germline V gene has CDR1 SQVTM and CDR2 ANQGSEA. CDR3 length: 13 residues. CDR3 DNA sequence: TGCAGCGTTGAAGAGCCCCCCAAAAACATTCAGTACTTC. Protein product: CSVEEPPKNIQYF. Together with reference TRBV29-1 and TRBJ2-4, the CDR3 gives the full variable domain: SAVISQKPSRDICQRGTSLTIQCQVDSQVTMMFWYRQQPGQSLTLIATANQGSEATYESGFVIDKFPISRPNLTFSTLTVSNMSPEDSSIYLCSVEEPPKNIQYFGAGTRLSVL.

This clonotype was observed many times. The rearrangement links TRBV9 to TRBJ2-6, with a tentative D call TRBD1 (6 bases). V lost 4 bases and J lost 0, with 17 bases in between. The length of the CDR3 is 18 residues. Germline V CDR1 and CDR2: SGDLS, YYNGEE. CDR3 bases: TGTGCCAGCAGCCCCCGGACAGAAACACCCTCTGGGGCCAACGTCCTGACTTTC. Its translation: CASSPRTETPSGANVLTF.

A note on this clonotype: At one of its ends the junction is not consistent with the germline gene, which may arise from a read error. CDR3 amino acids: CAGSSAGQETQYF. As DNA, the CDR3 is TGTGCCGGCAGCTCGGCGGGGCAAGAGACCCAGTACTTC. The rearrangement links TRBV9 to TRBJ2-5, with D maybe TRBD2 (6 bases). Germline values: CDR1 SGDLS, CDR2 YYNGEE. The CDR3 loop spans 13 amino acids.

Note on this clonotype: At one end the junction does not follow the germline gene, possibly because of a read error. The chain carries TRBV4-2 and TRBJ2-5; 7 bases agree with TRBD1. The CDR3 loop spans 15 amino acids. The germline CDR1 and CDR2 sequences are LGHNA and YNFKEQ. The chain's CDR3 is CASSQAGTVQEAQYF. DNA of the CDR3: TGTGCCAGCAGCCAAGCTGGGACAGTTCAAGAGGCCCAGTACTTC.

On this clonotype: Being one base from a much bigger clone, this may be a read error. The chain recombines TRBV12-3 or TRBV12-4 with TRBJ2-2, with D perhaps TRBD1 (6 bases). Trimming took off 3 bases at V and 3 bases at J, with 8 bases between the two ends. The CDR3 sequence is 14 residues long. The CDR3 loop reads CASSFQGYTGELFF. The CDR3 DNA is TGTGCCAGCAGTTTCCAGGGGTACACCGGGGAGCTGTTTTTT.

This clonotype was counted at least ten times. V usage is TRBV7-3 and J usage is TRBJ2-5; a possible D gene is TRBD1 (5 bases). The CDR3 covers 14 residues. Trimming shortened V by 2 bases and J by 2 bases, and 9 bases separated the two germline ends. Germline V CDR1 and CDR2: SGHTA, FQGTGA. DNA of the CDR3: TGTGCCAGCAGCTTACCAGGGAATCAAGAGACCCAGTACTTC. It translates to CASSLPGNQETQYF.

Many counts were recorded for this clonotype. The chain uses TRBV5-1 and TRBJ2-1; 9 positions match TRBD2. From germline, CDR1 is SGHRS and CDR2 YFSETQ. Trimming at V came to 5 bases and at J to 8 bases, leaving 8 bases not matched to a gene. This CDR3 contains 14 residues. DNA of the CDR3: TGCGCCAGCAGTGGACTAGCGATGAGTGATGAGCAGTTCTTC. It codes for CASSGLAMSDEQFF.

This clonotype occurred once. A much larger clonotype is one base distant, so this may be a read error. The chain couples TRBV5-6 to TRBJ1-3, with D perhaps TRBD1 (5 bases). Germline CDR1 reads SGHDT; CDR2 reads YYEEEE. Trimming shortened V by 1 base and J by 0 bases, and 14 bases separated the two germline ends. The CDR3 spans 17 residues. This CDR3 is CASSLLGVPSSGNTIYF. For the CDR3, the DNA is TGTGCCAGCAGCTTGTTGGGGGTCCCTAGCTCTGGAAACACCATATATTTT.

This clonotype has at least ten counts. The chain combines TRBV20-1 with TRBJ2-7; 7 bases are a match to TRBD2. V trimming: 7 bases; J trimming: 3 bases; junction bases outside the gene matches: 3. Looked up from germline, CDR1 is DFQATT and CDR2 is SNEGSKA (reference sequence). The CDR3 is 11 residues long. Here the CDR3 DNA reads TGCAGTGGCGGGAGCGGCTACGAGCAGTACTTC. The encoded protein is CSGGSGYEQYF.

The chain carries TRBV2 and TRBJ1-5; TRBD1 matches 7 bases. The germline CDR1 and CDR2 sequences are SNHLY and FYNNEI. Trimming at V came to 6 bases and at J to 5 bases, leaving 7 bases not matched to a gene. There are 14 residues in the CDR3. Written as DNA, the CDR3 is TGTGCCAGCAGAGCGACAGGGAGACATCAGCCCCAGCATTTT. Translating gives CASRATGRHQPQHF.